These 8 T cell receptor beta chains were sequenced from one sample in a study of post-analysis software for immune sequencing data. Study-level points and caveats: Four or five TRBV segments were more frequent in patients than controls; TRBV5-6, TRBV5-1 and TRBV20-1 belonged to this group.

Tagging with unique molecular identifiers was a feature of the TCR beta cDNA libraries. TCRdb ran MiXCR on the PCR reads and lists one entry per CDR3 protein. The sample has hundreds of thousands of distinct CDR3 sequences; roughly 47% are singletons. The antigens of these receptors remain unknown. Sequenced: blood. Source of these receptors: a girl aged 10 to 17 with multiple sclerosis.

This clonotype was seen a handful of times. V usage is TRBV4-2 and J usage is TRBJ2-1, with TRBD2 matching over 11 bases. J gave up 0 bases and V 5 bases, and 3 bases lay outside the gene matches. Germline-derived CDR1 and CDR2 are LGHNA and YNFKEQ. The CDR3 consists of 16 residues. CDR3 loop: CASSNLAGGSYNEQFF. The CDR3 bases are TGTGCCAGCAGCAATCTAGCGGGGGGCTCCTACAATGAGCAGTTCTTC.

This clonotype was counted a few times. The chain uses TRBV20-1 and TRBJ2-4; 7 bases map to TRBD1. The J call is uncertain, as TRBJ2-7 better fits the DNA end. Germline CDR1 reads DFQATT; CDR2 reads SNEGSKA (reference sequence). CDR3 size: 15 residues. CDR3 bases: TGCAGTGCTAGGGGTGACAGGGAATTCCCCTACGAGCAGTACTTC. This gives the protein CSARGDREFPYEQYF.

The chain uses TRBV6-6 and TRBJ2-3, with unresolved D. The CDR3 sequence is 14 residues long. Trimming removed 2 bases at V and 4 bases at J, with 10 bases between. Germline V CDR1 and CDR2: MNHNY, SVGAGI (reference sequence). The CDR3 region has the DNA TGTGCCAGCAGTTACGTTGGTGGTTCAGATACGCAGTATTTT. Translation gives CASSYVGGSDTQYF.

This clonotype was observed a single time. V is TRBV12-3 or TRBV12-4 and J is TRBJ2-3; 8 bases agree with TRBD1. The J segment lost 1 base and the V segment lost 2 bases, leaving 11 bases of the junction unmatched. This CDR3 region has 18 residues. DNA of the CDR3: TGTGCCAGCAGTTTAAAAAGGACAGGGCGGTGGGGCACAGATACGCAGTATTTT. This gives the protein CASSLKRTGRWGTDTQYF.

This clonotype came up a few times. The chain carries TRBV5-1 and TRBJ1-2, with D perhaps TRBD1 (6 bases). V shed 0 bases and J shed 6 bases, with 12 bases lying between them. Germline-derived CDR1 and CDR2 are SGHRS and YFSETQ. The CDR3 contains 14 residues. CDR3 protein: CASSLEGRGNGYTF. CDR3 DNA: TGCGCCAGCAGCTTGGAGGGCAGGGGAAATGGCTACACCTTC.

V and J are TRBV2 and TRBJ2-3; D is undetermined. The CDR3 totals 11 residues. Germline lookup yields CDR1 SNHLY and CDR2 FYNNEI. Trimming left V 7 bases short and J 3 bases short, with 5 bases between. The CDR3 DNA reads TGTGCCAGCAAGACTACAGATACGCAGTATTTT. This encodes CASKTTDTQYF.

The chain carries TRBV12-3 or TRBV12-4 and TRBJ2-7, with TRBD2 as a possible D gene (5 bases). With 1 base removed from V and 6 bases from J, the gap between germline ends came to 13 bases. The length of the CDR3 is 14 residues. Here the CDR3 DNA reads TGTGCCAGCAGTTTAGGAGGGAGACGGGTCGAGCAGTACTTC. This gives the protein CASSLGGRRVEQYF.

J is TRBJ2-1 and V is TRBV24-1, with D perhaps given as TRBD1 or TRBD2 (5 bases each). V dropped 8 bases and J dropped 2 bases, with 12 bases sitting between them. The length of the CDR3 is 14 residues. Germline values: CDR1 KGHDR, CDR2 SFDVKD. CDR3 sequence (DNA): TGTGCCACCACCCGGGACGGAACCTACAATGAGCAGTTCTTC. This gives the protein CATTRDGTYNEQFF.